What follows is one T cell receptor beta chain and its context. Antigen: not known. Nominally healthy donors were sampled, though unrecorded immune exposures were likely. The sample belongs to a study of cytomegalovirus exposure and HLA in healthy donors. The study's findings and limits: Productive rates of about 90% or about 30% were seen for most TCR beta V segments in an earlier analysis. Cytomegalovirus association was assigned to over 150 TCR beta chains.

The primer mix had 60 Vbeta and 13 Jbeta primers. Profiling relied on immunoSEQ multiplex PCR, and the TCRdb table lists in-frame clones only, not all of them. The table includes fewer than 200,000 clones, around three quarters detected once. The germline V gene encodes CDR1 SGDLS and CDR2 YYNGEE. Trimming took 3 bases from V and 4 from J; bases not matched to a gene: 18. The CDR3 consists of 18 residues. This sequence originates from a middle-aged man in good health and CMV-seronegative. The V and J genes are TRBV9 and TRBJ2-5; the match to TRBD2 covers 7 bases. Source material: PBMCs. In nucleotides, the CDR3 is TGTGCCAGCAGCGCCCCGCCGTATCTGGGGAGGGAGGGAGAGACCCAGTACTTC. It is translated as CASSAPPYLGREGETQYF.